The source of this T cell receptor (beta chain) is a study of CD8 T cells in Susac syndrome. RNA, at about 0.45 to 1 ug, was reverse transcribed with random hexamers. immunoSEQ multiplex PCR amplified TCR beta CDR3 across 54 Vbeta, 13 Jbeta. TCRdb independently ran MiXCR on the immunoSEQ multiplex PCR reads; one entry per CDR3 protein. Of approximately 160,000 distinct CDR3 sequences in the sample, under 95% were seen once. Points from the study as a whole: As the study acknowledged, the number of individuals who were part of its TCR sequencing and HLA analysis was relatively small.

On this clonotype: The target antigen is unknown.

The receptor's source is a human donor in good health. The specimen sequenced was CD4+ T cells from PBMCs.

CDR3 sequence reads: CASSQDPPRAGANVLTF. The CDR3 nucleotides are TGCGCCAGCAGCCAAGACCCCCCCAGGGCTGGGGCCAACGTCCTGACTTTC. The chain links TRBV4-3 to TRBJ2-6; the D gene is possibly TRBD1 (5 bases). Germline V gene sequence: CDR1 LGHNA, CDR2 YSLEER. CDR3 length equals 17 residues. The V gene lost 0 bases and the J gene lost 2 bases, with 11 bases spanning the gap.